This passage covers 20 T cell receptor beta chains from one sample sequenced in a study of blood T cell repertoires in COVID-19. The assay was immunoSEQ multiplex PCR, and TCRdb's table has in-frame clones only and misses some. This sample has 200,000 to 250,000 clones, with 75% to 90% found just once. Sequences were obtained from peripheral blood. Every receptor here comes from a woman aged 40 to 50 with acute or convalescent COVID-19.

V and J are TRBV7-8 and TRBJ1-4; 7 nucleotides match TRBD1. The V segment lost 5 bases and the J segment 5 bases; nucleotides outside the gene matches: 20. Germline loops: CDR1 SGHVS, CDR2 FQNEAQ. The CDR3 is 19 amino acids. CDR3 sequence: CASSPQRLWGYRGNEKLFF. DNA of the CDR3: TGTGCCAGCAGCCCTCAGAGACTGTGGGGCTACAGGGGAAATGAAAAACTGTTTTTT.

V usage is TRBV7-2 and J usage is TRBJ2-1; D is ambiguous. V lost 1 base to trimming and J lost 5 bases, with 12 bases between them. Germline lookup yields CDR1 SGHTA and CDR2 FQGNSA. The CDR3 totals 15 residues. This CDR3 reads CASSLGPAVDNEQFF. DNA for the CDR3: TGTGCCAGCAGCTTAGGCCCCGCGGTAGACAATGAGCAGTTCTTC.

This chain joins TRBV11-2 and TRBJ1-1, with D uncertain. Germline loops: CDR1 SGHAT, CDR2 FQNNGV. CDR3 size: 13 residues. The ends were cut back, 0 bases at V and 2 bases at J, with 4 bases in the middle. This CDR3 is CASSLDVNTEAFF. DNA of the CDR3: TGTGCCAGCAGCTTAGATGTAAACACTGAAGCTTTCTTT.

The chain uses TRBV6-5 and TRBJ1-4; TRBD1 agrees at 8 bases. V lost 6 bases, J lost 8 bases, and 8 bases stayed unmatched. CDR1 is MNHEY and CDR2 is SVGAGI in the germline V gene. The CDR3 contains 14 residues. CDR3 region: CASSRTGQHEKLFF. CDR3 sequence (DNA): TGTGCCAGCAGCCGGACAGGGCAACACGAAAAACTGTTTTTT.

V and J are TRBV7-8 and TRBJ1-2, with 9 bases aligning to TRBD1. The germline V gene has CDR1 SGHVS and CDR2 FQNEAQ. Trimming removed 4 bases from V and 5 bases from J; junction bases left unmatched: 8. The CDR3 totals 15 residues. The CDR3: CASSSGQGGGYGYTF. CDR3 nucleotide sequence: TGTGCCAGCAGCTCGGGACAGGGTGGGGGGTATGGCTACACCTTC.

The V call is TRBV28, the J call TRBJ1-3; TRBD1 might be the D (6 bases). The CDR3 is 15 amino acids. Germline assignment: CDR1 MDHEN and CDR2 SYDVKM. The ends were cut back, 6 bases at V and 2 bases at J, with 14 bases in the middle. The CDR3 DNA reads as TGTGCCAGCAGCCTCCCGCAGGGGACTGGAAACACCATATATTTT. Amino acid sequence: CASSLPQGTGNTIYF.

This chain uses TRBV7-6 with TRBJ2-7, with a weak D call TRBD1 (5 bases). Trimming left V 3 bases short and J 5 bases short, with 14 bases between. The CDR3 is made up of 14 amino acids. Per the germline V gene, CDR1 is SGHVS and CDR2 is FNYEAQ. This CDR3 reads CASSLVGDEDEQYV. DNA of the CDR3: TGTGCCAGCAGCTTGGTAGGGGATGAAGACGAGCAGTACGTC.

The table lists this clone with a count of one. This sequence joins TRBV7-8 and TRBJ2-1; 7 bases are a match to TRBD2. With V trimmed by 1 base and J by 6 bases, 9 bases remained unmatched. The germline CDR1 and CDR2 sequences are SGHVS and FQNEAQ. The CDR3 has 16 amino acids. The CDR3, as DNA: TGTGCCAGCAGCTTAGTCACAGCGGGGTATGGCAATGAGCAGTTCTTC. It codes for CASSLVTAGYGNEQFF.

This clone occurred a few times. The chain is built from TRBV6-5 and TRBJ2-4, with 9 bases matching TRBD1. Germline assignment: CDR1 MNHEY and CDR2 SVGAGI. With V trimmed by 7 bases and J by 0 bases, 4 bases remained unmatched. This CDR3 has 15 amino acids. In nucleotides, the CDR3 is TGTGCCAGCACTACGGACAGGGGAGCCAAAAACATTCAGTACTTC. Translating gives CASTTDRGAKNIQYF.

The chain is built from TRBV7-9 and TRBJ1-5; TRBD1 matches 11 bases. Losses at the gene ends were 5 bases for V and 4 bases for J; bases not matched to a gene: 4. This CDR3 has 15 amino acids. Germline CDR1 is SEHNR and CDR2 is FQNEAQ (reference sequence). CDR3 residues: CASSAGQGANQPQHF. The CDR3 DNA reads as TGTGCCAGCAGCGCTGGACAGGGGGCGAATCAGCCCCAGCATTTT.

This clone was detected only once. This chain links TRBV11-3 with TRBJ2-3; D may be TRBD1 (6 bases). The CDR3 extends over 14 amino acids. V lost 1 base to trimming and J lost 2 bases, with 7 bases between them. Per germline, CDR1 SGHNT and CDR2 YENEEA. The CDR3 sequence is CASSLAGDTDTQYF. In nucleotides, the CDR3 is TGTGCCAGCAGCTTAGCAGGGGACACAGATACGCAGTATTTT.

The J gene is TRBJ1-2, the V gene TRBV19, with 8 bases matching TRBD1. CDR3 size: 14 residues. Germline V gives CDR1 LNHDA, CDR2 SQIVND (reference sequence). V gave up 5 bases and J gave up 8 bases; unmatched junction bases: 10. CDR3 coding DNA: TGTGCCAGTAGTCCCGGGTGGACAGGGCTGGGCTACACCTTC. This translates into CASSPGWTGLGYTF.

This clone has just a few counts. V usage is TRBV4-1 and J usage is TRBJ1-5, with D hard to call. This CDR3 has 13 amino acids. Trimming cost V 4 bases and J 8 bases, with 12 bases left between them. Germline CDR1 MGHRA, CDR2 YSYEKL. The CDR3 coding sequence is TGCGCCAGCAGCCCTCTAAGAGGAGAGCCCCAGCATTTT. As protein: CASSPLRGEPQHF.

The J gene is TRBJ1-1, the V gene TRBV7-8; a weak D match, TRBD1 (5 bases). The length of the CDR3 is 15 residues. Trimming pared 0 bases from V and 1 base from J, leaving 9 bases between. Germline CDR1 and CDR2: SGHVS and FQNEAQ. Here the CDR3 DNA reads TGTGCCAGCAGCTTAGCTGGGGGGAAGAACACTGAAGCTTTCTTT. This translates into CASSLAGGKNTEAFF.

The chain links TRBV5-6 to TRBJ2-4; D is ambiguous. This CDR3 has 13 residues. CDR1 SGHDT and CDR2 YYEEEE come from the germline V gene. The V end was cut by 2 bases, the J end by 4 bases, with 7 bases between. The CDR3 protein is CASSFGQKNIQYF. The CDR3 coding sequence is TGTGCCAGCAGCTTTGGTCAGAAAAACATTCAGTACTTC.

This chain links TRBV18 with TRBJ2-5; 7 positions agree with TRBD1. The CDR3 contains 14 residues. From germline, CDR1 is KGHSH and CDR2 LQKENI. Trimming removed 1 base from V and 4 bases from J; junction bases left unmatched: 3. The CDR3 spells CASSPRDRVETQYF. CDR3 DNA sequence: TGTGCCAGCTCACCACGTGACAGGGTAGAGACCCAGTACTTC.

The rearrangement links TRBV5-1 to TRBJ1-4; the D gene is possibly TRBD1 (6 bases). The CDR3 consists of 14 residues. Trimming pared 5 bases from V and 0 bases from J, leaving 8 bases between. Germline CDR1 and CDR2: SGHRS and YFSETQ. The CDR3 region has the DNA TGCGCCAGCAGAACAGGGCCAACTAATGAAAAACTGTTTTTT. Amino acid sequence: CASRTGPTNEKLFF.

The chain couples TRBV19 to TRBJ1-2, with 12 bases matching TRBD1. Germline trimming cut 3 bases from V and 3 bases from J; bases unmatched to any gene: 5. The CDR3 contains 16 residues. Looked up from germline, CDR1 is LNHDA and CDR2 is SQIVND (reference sequence). This CDR3 is CASSIPGTGGYYGYTF. The DNA of the CDR3 is TGTGCCAGTAGTATCCCCGGGACAGGGGGCTACTATGGCTACACCTTC.

The chain combines TRBV4-2 with TRBJ2-1, with TRBD2 matching 9 bases. The CDR3 sequence is 18 residues long. Germline trimming cut 2 bases from V and 6 bases from J; bases unmatched to any gene: 14. Germline lookup yields CDR1 LGHNA and CDR2 YNFKEQ. DNA for the CDR3: TGTGCCAGCAGCCAAAGGGACCAGAGCGGGGGGCGTGTCAATGAGCAGTTCTTC. Protein product: CASSQRDQSGGRVNEQFF.

This clone was counted only a few times. V and J are TRBV11-2 and TRBJ2-5, with a possible D match to TRBD1 (5 bases). Germline V lookup: CDR1 SGHAT, CDR2 FQNNGV. There are 12 residues in the CDR3. Trimming cost V 5 bases and J 2 bases, with 6 bases left between them. CDR3 in amino acids: CASSRQQETQYF. The CDR3 DNA is TGTGCCAGCAGCCGACAGCAAGAGACCCAGTACTTC.